This T cell receptor beta chain was documented in a study of cytomegalovirus exposure and HLA in healthy donors (dated by TCRdb to 2016 to 2017). Looking at the study overall: An earlier analysis of approximately 640 of the donors reported 250 to 350 Gb of sequence data and around 110 million unique TCR beta sequences from roughly 200 million T cells. To decide whether each TCR beta V gene segment behaved as functional or pseudogenic, an earlier analysis of over 500 of the donors relied on high-throughput TCR beta sequencing. Along with the approximately 650-subject first cohort, a separate validation cohort of approximately 110 different subjects was used. Typing coverage differed by locus: A, B, C, DRB1 and DQB1 were typed in roughly 629-630 donors, DQA1 in approximately 520, DPA1 in 600 to 610, and DPB1 in around 490. A later genetic analysis used genome-wide SNP genotypes for about three fifths of the 666 donors, treating that subset as a discovery cohort. Roughly five DR-DQ haplotypes were treated as single units for association and clustering because of strong linkage in the cohort. The study aimed to test whether cataloging public T cell receptors could reveal signatures of past pathogen exposure. Donor age, sex, ethnicity and CMV serostatus were compiled alongside the repertoire data. Across around 400 genotyped donors of the cohort, an average of approximately 240,000 unique TCR beta nucleotide sequences per donor were sequenced, and 15% to 20% of those sequences were non-productive. HLA typing included class I and class II loci at four-digit resolution. In the later analysis, no new phenotypic data were used to find candidate immune exposures; instead, reliance was placed on TCR beta sequences and their occurrence across donors. High-throughput TCR immunosequencing, statistical association of individual TCRs with disease status, and machine learning were combined to predict cytomegalovirus infection status. Among the roughly 390 genotyped donors, 75% to 90% belonged to the genetic ancestry cluster associated with self-reported Caucasian donors. The T cell repertoires of several hundred subjects were profiled by immunosequencing and related to cytomegalovirus serostatus. All discovery cohort repertoires had been generated using a single sequencing platform. A later analysis re-examined previously published TCR beta repertoires from just over 650 donors and added high-resolution HLA genotyping to investigate patterns of TCR occurrence. An early release that covered some 640 HLA-typed donors contained 250 to 350 gigabases of sequencing data and tens of millions of unique TCR sequences.

To note about this clone: The antigen it recognizes is unknown. No base quality information exists; no much larger clone differs at one position.

The paper's findings and limits, for the study overall: In a later analysis, most CMV-associated TCR beta chains were found to appear HLA-restricted, with HLA associations seemingly driven largely by CMV exposure. CMV serostatus was the only immune exposure information available for the cohort. A cluster of highly shared sequence variants was judged likely to be a technical artifact of the sequencing pipeline. In a later analysis, TCR association rates were found to vary across HLA loci, with the most associated TCRs seen for DRB1 alleles and the fewest for HLA-C alleles. Correlated functional status among segregating V segments might reflect linkage disequilibrium, but an unknown experimental factor could not be ruled out. Because counts were too low, seventeen rarely observed V segments, including chromosome 9 orphons, were left out of the earlier analysis of some 600 of the donors. According to a later analysis, parvovirus B19, influenza, CMV and Epstein-Barr virus appeared linked to several top co-occurrence clusters. This cohort had only TCR beta chains sequenced, and the lack of alpha or paired-chain data limited which features could be detected. Specific HLA alleles were associated with over 15,000 TCR beta sequences at a false discovery rate of 0.05 in a later analysis. HLA typing was unavailable for some donors at each locus, so association tests used only the typed subset. A later analysis found that HLA-associated TCR beta chains were more clonally expanded and had lower generation probabilities than equally common non-associated chains. According to a later genetic analysis, donors in an Asian-associated ancestry cluster had fewer N-insertions in productive TCRs than the approximately 690-donor mean. In vitro tests confirmed that a few of the cytomegalovirus-associated TCR beta chains recognize cytomegalovirus antigens. In an earlier analysis of more than 500 of the donors, most TCR beta V segments appeared in productive rearrangements about 90% or about 30% of the time, broadly matching IMGT annotations. A further reported finding was that TCR beta sequences accurately predicted the HLA-A and HLA-B alleles for most subjects in the first cohort. According to the authors, the approach could potentially be generalized to other disease states and immunological phenotypes. Most TCR sequences were observed very rarely across donors, whereas some public TCRs were present in many individuals. The 87-base-pair reads could not distinguish some IMGT-functional V segments, including TRBV6-2 and TRBV6-3, so those segments were excluded. V-gene and J-gene trimming of TCR beta chains was associated with a missense DCLRE1C variant in a later genetic analysis, and the association was replicated in an independent cohort. Sequencing depth was assumed to be roughly uniform across donors in the presence/absence analyses, though that assumption may not hold. When HLA alleles, especially DR and DQ, strongly co-occurred, attributing TCR associations to individual alleles was difficult. The classifier was reported to diagnose cytomegalovirus status with high specificity and sensitivity in both the original and validation cohorts. The study listed 150 to 200 TCR beta chains as associated with cytomegalovirus.

The cohort was made up of roughly 670 healthy bone marrow donors. All cohort members were sampled while nominally healthy, although unrecorded immune exposures were likely present. The donor tested CMV seronegative, placing the donor among the roughly 340 seronegative members of the cohort. Every donor gave a peripheral blood sample, and the peripheral blood mononuclear cells from that sample were used for TCR beta sequencing. The Qiagen DNeasy Blood Extraction Kit was used to extract genomic DNA from the blood cell samples. Its CDR3 holds 14 amino acids, cysteine through phenylalanine. Only the CDR3 region is kept as DNA, spanning 42 bases read in frame from base 1. V is cut back by 4 bases and J by 0 bases, with 3 bases in the junction unmatched. Looking up the germline V gene yields CDR1 SQVTM and CDR2 ANQGSEA. Libraries were built with the immunoSEQ multiplex PCR assay. A mixture of 60 forward primers for TCR Vbeta segments and 13 reverse primers for TCR Jbeta segments was used in the multiplex PCR. A multiplex PCR assay on genomic DNA amplified the CDR3 region of rearranged TCR beta genes. The Illumina HiSeq System was used to sequence the amplified TCR beta libraries as 87-base-pair reads. The authors' pipeline ran thus. A later analysis tallied roughly 80 million unique TCR beta chains across the 640 or so repertoires, and around 12 million of those chains were shared by two or more donors. Raw reads were error-corrected and collapsed into unique sequences with a nearest-neighbor algorithm that merged closely related sequences to remove PCR and sequencing errors. V, D and J gene segments were assigned by aligning CDR3 sequences to IMGT reference sequences. For a sequence to be retained, at least a six-nucleotide match to both a V gene segment and a J gene segment was required. Rearrangements were called productive when the CDR3 lacked stop codons and stayed in frame with V and J; all others were non-productive. CDR3 was defined according to IMGT convention as the region running from the second conserved V-encoded cysteine to the conserved J-encoded phenylalanine. Sequences without an unambiguous match to a single V gene segment were excluded from the earlier analysis of several hundred of the donors. An earlier analysis of about 600 of the donors called V segments functional above 56.7% productive rearrangements and segregating when the between-donor standard deviation exceeded 5%. A statistical classification framework was built for diagnosing cytomegalovirus status from the catalog of TCR beta chain sequences. In a later analysis, TCR nucleotide sequences were compared against IMGT/GENE-DB human TR gene sequences so that V and J genes could be assigned. A later analysis assigned CDR3 sequences and most-parsimonious VDJ recombination scenarios with the TCRdist pipeline. In a later analysis, each TCR beta chain was defined by its CDR3 amino acid sequence together with its V-gene family, and reads lacking a unique V-gene family were excluded. To address suspected cross-contamination and a sequencing artifact, a later analysis removed 550 to 750 highly shared, low-generation-probability nucleotide sequences. In a later analysis, a clonal expansion index was calculated for each public chain from normalized within-repertoire ranks of inferred template counts. A later analysis computed generation probabilities with a VDJ recombination model fitted to out-of-frame rearrangements, and checked the results against IGoR. Hypergeometric tests were used in a later analysis to score TCR-TCR, TCR-HLA and TCR-CMV co-occurrence, with a repertoire-size bias correction applied to the TCR pairs. False discovery rates were estimated in a later analysis by permuting HLA or CMV assignments 20 times. A later analysis grouped co-occurring TCRs with DBSCAN, adding TCRdist sequence similarity when clustering within HLA-allele-positive subsets. Co-occurrence clustering excluded repertoires with fewer than 30,000 or more than 120,000 public chains, plus five with anomalous nucleotide sharing. TCRdb mirrors the immuneACCESS table, restricted to in-frame sequences. Some clones are absent from its copies; in checked studies, under half trace to an unresolved V gene, and the reason for the others is unknown. The V and J calls and clone size are taken from that table; D and trimming were inferred from the DNA. A total of under 150,000 clones appear in this sample, 60% to 80% of them only once. The top ten constitute roughly 1.2% of the sample.

The rearrangement joined TRBV29-1 to TRBJ2-1; TRBD2 aligns with 7 central bases. Sequences were obtained from PBMCs. This clonotype was obtained from a man aged 45-65 years in good health and CMV-seronegative. CDR3 protein: CSVATGGSYNEQFF. The nucleotide sequence is given as TGCAGCGTTGCCACGGGAGGCTCCTACAATGAGCAGTTCTTC.